Listed here are 4 T cell receptor beta chains from one sample, sequenced in a study of post-analysis software for immune sequencing data. Points from the study as a whole: There were five or six TRBV segments more frequent in patients than controls, and TRBV5-6, TRBV5-1 and TRBV20-1 were among them.

Tagging with unique molecular identifiers was a feature of the TCR beta cDNA libraries. TCRdb re-called the PCR reads through MiXCR, storing one row per CDR3 protein. The top ten hold about 11% of the sample, which has hundreds of thousands of distinct CDR3 sequences, 55% to 70% seen once. Which antigens these TCRs recognize remains unknown. Sequenced material: blood. Source of these receptors: a girl aged 2-10 years with multiple sclerosis.

V usage is TRBV11-3 and J usage is TRBJ2-5, with 9 bases matching TRBD2. CDR3 length: 18 amino acids. The V segment lost 2 bases and the J segment 2 bases; nucleotides outside the gene matches: 12. Germline loops: CDR1 SGHNT, CDR2 YENEEA. CDR3 in DNA: TGTGCCAGCAGCTTATCTCTAGCGGGGAGCCCTAAACAAGAGACCCAGTACTTC. Translating gives CASSLSLAGSPKQETQYF.

V gene TRBV20-1 combines with J gene TRBJ2-1; no firm D call. Looked up from germline, CDR1 is DFQATT and CDR2 is SNEGSKA (reference sequence). Trimming removed 4 bases at V and 5 bases at J, with 9 bases between. There are 12 residues in the CDR3. CDR3 amino acids: CSATRVHNEQFF. CDR3 DNA: TGCAGTGCTACTAGGGTACACAATGAGCAGTTCTTC.

The chain couples TRBV4-1 to TRBJ2-3; 8 bases map to TRBD2. Germline V gene sequence: CDR1 MGHRA, CDR2 YSYEKL. Trimming removed 5 bases from V and 0 bases from J; junction bases left unmatched: 4. This CDR3 has 15 amino acids. The CDR3 here is CASSTIAGSTDTQYF. The CDR3, as DNA: TGCGCCAGCAGCACTATAGCGGGGAGCACAGATACGCAGTATTTT.

The rearrangement uses TRBV15 and TRBJ2-1; 12 positions match TRBD1. This CDR3 is built from 18 residues. Trimming at V came to 1 base and at J to 4 bases, leaving 8 bases not matched to a gene. Germline loops: CDR1 LNHNV, CDR2 YYDKDF (reference sequence). The CDR3 bases are TGTGCCACCAGCAGAGCCCCGGGACAGGGGGCGGTTTACAATGAGCAGTTCTTC. Translation gives CATSRAPGQGAVYNEQFF.